A selection of T cell receptor beta chains follows, all from one sample in a study of cytomegalovirus exposure and HLA in healthy donors. Produced via immunoSEQ multiplex PCR; TCRdb's table is partial and in-frame only. The sample holds 180,000 or so clones; over 80% are singletons and the top ten take under 1.5%. The sequenced sample consisted of PBMCs. Receptor source: a girl aged 5-17 years in good health and CMV-seropositive. Each CDR3 is given with its conserved first and last residue. Each record gives: V gene, J gene, D gene, clone size, CDR3 DNA, CDR3 protein. A D gene is named only where the DNA matches it firmly. Rows may omit the clone size; those that give it use once, few, many or a size class.

TRBV27	TRBJ1-2	NA	NA	TGTGCCAGCAGTAGAGGAGCCCGCTACTATGGCTACACCTTC	CASSRGARYYGYTF
TRBV28	TRBJ2-3	TRBD1	NA	TGTGCCAGCAGATATTCCGGGACAGCCACAGATACGCAGTATTTT	CASRYSGTATDTQYF
TRBV30	TRBJ2-1	NA	NA	TGTGCCTGGACCGGATGGAGCGGAGCTAGCTCCTACAATGAGCAGTTCTTC	CAWTGWSGASSYNEQFF
TRBV18	TRBJ1-2	NA	NA	TGTGCCAGCTCATTCTCGTGGGGGGAGGAGTATGGCTACACCTTC	CASSFSWGEEYGYTF
TRBV5-4	TRBJ2-5	TRBD2	NA	TGTGCCAGCAGCTTCCGACTAGCGGGAGAAGAGACCCAGTACTTC	CASSFRLAGEETQYF
TRBV6-5	TRBJ1-2	NA	few	TGTGCCAGCAGTTACGGGAGGGGCGCTAACTATGGCTACACCTTC	CASSYGRGANYGYTF
TRBV5-3	TRBJ1-2	NA	few	TGTGCCAGAAGTAATTGCGCCCAGGGTTATGGCTACACCTTC	CARSNCAQGYGYTF
TRBV6-5	TRBJ2-2	NA	NA	TGTGCCAGCAGTCCATACACCGGGGAGCTGTTTTTT	CASSPYTGELFF
TRBV10-3	TRBJ1-1	NA	few	TGTGCCATCAGTGATTTGGACACTAACACTGAAGCTTTCTTT	CAISDLDTNTEAFF
TRBV25-1	TRBJ1-1	NA	NA	TGTGCCAGCAGTGACGGGCAGGGTGGCCCTGAAGCTTTCTTT	CASSDGQGGPEAFF
TRBV7-9	TRBJ1-5	NA	NA	TGTGCCAGCAGCGAACTCACGGGGGATCAGCCCCAGCATTTT	CASSELTGDQPQHF
TRBV5-1	TRBJ1-2	TRBD1	NA	TGCGCCAGCAGCCCTAAGGACAGGCACGGACATTACTATGGCTACACCTTC	CASSPKDRHGHYYGYTF
TRBV27	TRBJ2-5	NA	few	TGTGCCAGCACCAAAGGGGGGGAAGAGACCCAGTACTTC	CASTKGGEETQYF
TRBV14	TRBJ2-7	NA	few	TGTGCCAGCAGCCAAGAGGGACAACCATCCTACGAGCAGTACTTC	CASSQEGQPSYEQYF
TRBV2	TRBJ2-7	NA	NA	TGTGCCAGCAGTGACGGGGGTACCTACGAGCAGTACTTC	CASSDGGTYEQYF
TRBV2	TRBJ2-7	NA	NA	TGTGCCAGCTGGAGTAGCGCTTACGAGCAGTACTTC	CASWSSAYEQYF
TRBV7-8	TRBJ2-1	TRBD1	NA	TGTGCCAGCAGCCTCCGGGACAGGGGGCCCAATGAGCAGTTCTTC	CASSLRDRGPNEQFF
TRBV9	TRBJ2-1	NA	NA	TGTGCCAGCAGCGTAGAGCGCGGGGCTTACAATGAGCAGTTCTTC	CASSVERGAYNEQFF
TRBV18	TRBJ2-7	NA	NA	TGTGCCAGCTCACCAATCACAGGGAGGGCTACCTACGAGCAGTACTTC	CASSPITGRATYEQYF
TRBV6-6	TRBJ2-7	NA	NA	TGTGCCAGCACCGCCCGTGGGGGGTACGAGCAGTACTTC	CASTARGGYEQYF
TRBV7-9	TRBJ1-3	NA	NA	TGTGCCAGCAGCCACAAACTACACTCTGGAAACACCATATATTTT	CASSHKLHSGNTIYF
TRBV18	TRBJ1-1	NA	NA	TGTGCCAGCTCACCAAAAGAGGGGGTCACTGAAGCTTTCTTT	CASSPKEGVTEAFF
TRBV6-5	TRBJ2-7	TRBD2	NA	TGTGCCAGCAGGCTAGCGGGAGGGCCCCACGAGCAGTACTTC	CASRLAGGPHEQYF
TRBV7-2	TRBJ2-6	NA	few	TGTGCCAGCCGCGAGGACTCTGGGGCCAACGTCCTGACTTTC	CASREDSGANVLTF
TRBV25-1	TRBJ2-5	NA	NA	TGTGCCAGCAGTACAGGAGGGCTGGAGACCCAGTACTTC	CASSTGGLETQYF
TRBV6-1	TRBJ2-7	NA	NA	TGTGCCAGCAGTGAATGGGGGGTAGCCGCCTACGAGCAGTACTTC	CASSEWGVAAYEQYF
TRBV2	TRBJ2-7	TRBD2	NA	TGTGCCAGCACCGCCGGGACTAGCTACTACGAGCAGTACTTC	CASTAGTSYYEQYF
TRBV11-2	TRBJ2-7	NA	NA	TGTGCCAGCAGCCAAACAGGGTACTCCTACGAGCAGTACTTC	CASSQTGYSYEQYF
TRBV6-6	TRBJ2-1	NA	NA	TGTGCCAGCAGTCCCACTTCGAATGAGCAGTTCTTC	CASSPTSNEQFF